One T cell receptor beta chain is described in this entry. Antigen: not known. Both 60 Vbeta primers and 13 Jbeta primers went into the PCR. Sequencing used immunoSEQ multiplex PCR; TCRdb keeps in-frame clones, though not all of them. Of about 130,000 clones listed, roughly 80% are singletons. The data stem from a study of cytomegalovirus exposure and HLA in healthy donors. Study-level results: A link between a missense DCLRE1C variant and TCR beta V- and J-gene trimming emerged from a later analysis.

Germline values: CDR1 SGHTA, CDR2 FQGNSA. The CDR3 loop spans 14 amino acids. The ends were cut back, 4 bases at V and 4 bases at J, with 11 bases in the middle. Material for sequencing was PBMCs. This chain links TRBV7-2 with TRBJ2-1; D possibly corresponds to TRBD2 (6 bases). The source is a young man in good health and CMV-seropositive. The CDR3 DNA reads TGTGCCAGCAGCTCTCGCGGGGAGTACAATGAGCAGTTCTTC. Its protein product is CASSSRGEYNEQFF.